A selection of T cell receptor beta chains follows, all from one sample in a study of neurological immune-mediated disorders. Via MiXCR, TCRdb re-called the 5' RACE reads, giving one row per CDR3 protein. The table lists roughly 65,000 distinct CDR3 sequences, around 5% of them singletons. Input material: PBMCs. These receptors came from a human donor with multiple sclerosis. The donor label of this sample is uncertain. Both conserved end residues are part of each CDR3. The D gene is left open where the match is weak. A clone size is listed for some rows: how often the clone was seen (once, few, many), or a class if it is expanded.

v_call	j_call	d_call	clone_size	cdr3_nt	cdr3_aa
TRBV5-1	TRBJ1-5	-	many	TGCGCCAGCAGCTTGTTCCCCGGGGGCGGGCACAATCAGCCCCAGCATTTT	CASSLFPGGGHNQPQHF
TRBV5-1	TRBJ1-6	TRBD1	many	TGCGCCAGCACCTTGACAGGGAAGAATTCACCCCTCCACTTT	CASTLTGKNSPLHF
TRBV2	TRBJ2-2	-	many	TGTGCCAGCAGTGAAGCGCACAGGAGCGGTCGGGCGCTGTTTTTT	CASSEAHRSGRALFF
TRBV12-3/TRBV12-4	TRBJ2-6	TRBD1	many	TGTGCCAGCAGTCCCACTGAGGGACAGGCTGGGGCCAACGTCCTGACTTTC	CASSPTEGQAGANVLTF
TRBV5-1	TRBJ2-1	TRBD2	-	TGCGCCAGCAGCTTGCGGCTAGCGGACCTAATGGATGAGCAGTTCTTC	CASSLRLADLMDEQFF
TRBV15	TRBJ1-4	-	many	TGTGCCACCAGCAGAGTTGGGGCGAGTGAAAAACTGTTTTTT	CATSRVGASEKLFF
TRBV2	TRBJ2-3	TRBD2	many	TGTGCCAGCAGAGACGGGGGGACAGATACGCAGTATTTT	CASRDGGTDTQYF
TRBV6-6	TRBJ1-1	-	many	TGTGCCAGCAGAAAGGGTGGGGACACTGAAGCTTTCTTT	CASRKGGDTEAFF
TRBV5-5	TRBJ1-2	-	many	TGTGCCAGCATAACAGATAACTATGGCTACACCTTC	CASITDNYGYTF
TRBV11-1	TRBJ2-6	-	many	TGTGCCAGCAGCCAGTTCGGGGACACTGGGGCCAACGTCCTGACTTTC	CASSQFGDTGANVLTF
TRBV10-3	TRBJ1-1	-	many	TGTGCCATCAGTGAGTCGGAGAGGTCTGAAGCTTTCTTT	CAISESERSEAFF
TRBV12-3/TRBV12-4	TRBJ1-4	-	many	TGTGCCAGCAGTTTAGTTTCTGAAAAACTGTTTTTT	CASSLVSEKLFF
TRBV2	TRBJ2-2	TRBD2	many	TGTGCCAGCAGTGCCCTAGCGGGGTTCACCGGGGAGCTGTTTTTT	CASSALAGFTGELFF
TRBV5-1	TRBJ1-2	-	many	TGCGCCAGCAGCTTGGCCGCGGGGGCCTCCTACTATGGCTACACCTTC	CASSLAAGASYYGYTF